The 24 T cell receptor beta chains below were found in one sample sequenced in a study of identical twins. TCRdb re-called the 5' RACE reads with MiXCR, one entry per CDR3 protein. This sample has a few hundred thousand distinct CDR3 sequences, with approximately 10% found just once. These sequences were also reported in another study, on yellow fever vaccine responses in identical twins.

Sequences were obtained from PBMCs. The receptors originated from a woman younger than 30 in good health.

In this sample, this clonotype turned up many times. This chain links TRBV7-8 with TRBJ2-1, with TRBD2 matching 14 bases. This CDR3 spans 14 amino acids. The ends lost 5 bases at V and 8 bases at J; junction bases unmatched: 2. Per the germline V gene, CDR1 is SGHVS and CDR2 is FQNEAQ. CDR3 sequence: CASSTGLAGDEQFF. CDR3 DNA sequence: TGTGCCAGCAGCACGGGACTAGCGGGGGATGAGCAGTTCTTC.

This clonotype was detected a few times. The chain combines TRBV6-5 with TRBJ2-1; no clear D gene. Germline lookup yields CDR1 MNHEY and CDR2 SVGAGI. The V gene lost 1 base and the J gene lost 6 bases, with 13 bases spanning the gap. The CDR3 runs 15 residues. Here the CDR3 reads CASSYYDFASNEQFF. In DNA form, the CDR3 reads TGTGCCAGCAGTTACTATGATTTCGCCTCCAATGAGCAGTTCTTC.

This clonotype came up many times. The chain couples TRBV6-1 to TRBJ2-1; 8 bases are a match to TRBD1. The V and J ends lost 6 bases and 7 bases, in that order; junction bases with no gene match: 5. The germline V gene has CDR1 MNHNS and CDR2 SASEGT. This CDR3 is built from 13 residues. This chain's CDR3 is CASSHRGLNEQFF. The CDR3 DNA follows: TGTGCCAGCAGCCACAGGGGGTTGAATGAGCAGTTCTTC.

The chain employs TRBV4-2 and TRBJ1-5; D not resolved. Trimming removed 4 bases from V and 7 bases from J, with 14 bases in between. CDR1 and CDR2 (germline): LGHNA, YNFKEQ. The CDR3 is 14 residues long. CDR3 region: CASSLDELTQPQHF. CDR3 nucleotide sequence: TGTGCCAGCAGCCTTGACGAATTAACGCAGCCCCAGCATTTT.

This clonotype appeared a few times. The CDR3 nucleotides are TGTGCCAGCAGGAAAGCGGGGGCGTACGCCACAGATACGCAGTATTTT. Translating it yields CASRKAGAYATDTQYF. The chain couples TRBV7-9 to TRBJ2-3; 8 positions match TRBD2. The CDR3 is 16 residues long. Germline CDR1 reads SEHNR; CDR2 reads FQNEAQ (reference sequence). Trimming took 6 bases from V and 2 from J; bases not matched to a gene: 10.

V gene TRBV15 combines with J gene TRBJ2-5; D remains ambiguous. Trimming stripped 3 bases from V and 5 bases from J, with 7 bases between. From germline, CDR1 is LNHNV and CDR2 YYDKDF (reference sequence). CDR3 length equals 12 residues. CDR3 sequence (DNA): TGTGCCACCAGCAGGGACGACGAGACCCAGTACTTC. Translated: CATSRDDETQYF.

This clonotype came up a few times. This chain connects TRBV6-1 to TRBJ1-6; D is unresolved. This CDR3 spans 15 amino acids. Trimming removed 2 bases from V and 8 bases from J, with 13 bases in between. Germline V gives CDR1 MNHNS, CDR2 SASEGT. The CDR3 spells CASSEKKPFDSPLHF. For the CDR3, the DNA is TGTGCCAGCAGTGAAAAAAAACCTTTCGATTCACCCCTCCACTTT.

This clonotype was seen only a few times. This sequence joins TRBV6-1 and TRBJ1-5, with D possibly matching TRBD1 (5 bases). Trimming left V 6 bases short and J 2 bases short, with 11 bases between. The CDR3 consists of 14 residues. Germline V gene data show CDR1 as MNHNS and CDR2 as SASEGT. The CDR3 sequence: CASRGGRGNQPQHF. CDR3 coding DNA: TGTGCCAGCAGGGGGGGAAGGGGCAATCAGCCCCAGCATTTT.

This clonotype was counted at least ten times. CDR3 sequence reads: CASSSGFEQFF. The CDR3 region has the DNA TGTGCCAGCAGCTCCGGGTTTGAGCAGTTCTTC. The rearrangement uses TRBV7-3 and TRBJ2-1; D gene ambiguous. This CDR3 has 11 residues. Looked up from germline, CDR1 is SGHTA and CDR2 is FQGTGA. The V end was cut by 4 bases, the J end by 9 bases, with 7 bases between.

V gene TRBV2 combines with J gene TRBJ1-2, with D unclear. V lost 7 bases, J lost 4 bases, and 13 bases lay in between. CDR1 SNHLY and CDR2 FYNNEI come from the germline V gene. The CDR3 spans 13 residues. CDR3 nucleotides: TGTGCCAGCATTATGGGGTTACGCTATGGCTACACCTTC. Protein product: CASIMGLRYGYTF.

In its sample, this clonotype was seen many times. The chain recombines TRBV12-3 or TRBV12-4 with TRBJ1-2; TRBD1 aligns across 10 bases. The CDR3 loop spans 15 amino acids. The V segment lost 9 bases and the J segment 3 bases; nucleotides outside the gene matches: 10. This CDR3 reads CASREDRGQDYGYTF. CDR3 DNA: TGTGCCAGTCGAGAAGACAGGGGGCAGGACTATGGCTACACCTTC.

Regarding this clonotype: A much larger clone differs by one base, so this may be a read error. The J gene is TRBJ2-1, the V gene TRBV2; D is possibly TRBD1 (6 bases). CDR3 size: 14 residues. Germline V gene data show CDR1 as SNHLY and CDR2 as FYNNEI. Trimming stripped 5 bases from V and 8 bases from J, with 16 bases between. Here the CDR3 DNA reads TGTGCCAGCAGTATCGGGACAAACTTTCATGAGCAGTTCTTC. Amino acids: CASSIGTNFHEQFF.

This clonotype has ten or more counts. The CDR3 nucleotides read TGCGCCAGCAGCTTGGCGCCGGGGGGACCCGGATATAGCAATCAGCCCCAGCATTTT. Translating it yields CASSLAPGGPGYSNQPQHF. This sequence joins TRBV5-1 and TRBJ1-5; D perhaps matches TRBD1 (5 bases). Germline lookup yields CDR1 SGHRS and CDR2 YFSETQ. The ends were cut back, 0 bases at V and 0 bases at J, with 19 bases in the middle. There are 19 residues in the CDR3.

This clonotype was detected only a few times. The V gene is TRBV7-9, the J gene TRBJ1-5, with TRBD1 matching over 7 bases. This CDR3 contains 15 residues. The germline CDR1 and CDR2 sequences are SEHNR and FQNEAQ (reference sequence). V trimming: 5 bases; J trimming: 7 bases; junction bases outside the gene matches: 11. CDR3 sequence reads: CASSDNRGPRQPQHF. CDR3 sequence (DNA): TGTGCCAGCAGCGACAACAGGGGACCACGGCAGCCCCAGCATTTT.

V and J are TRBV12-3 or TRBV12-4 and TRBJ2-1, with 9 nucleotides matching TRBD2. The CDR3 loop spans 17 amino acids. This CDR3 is CTISLEGLAIIYNEQFF. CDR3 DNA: TGTACCATCAGTCTAGAGGGACTAGCAATAATCTACAATGAGCAGTTCTTC.

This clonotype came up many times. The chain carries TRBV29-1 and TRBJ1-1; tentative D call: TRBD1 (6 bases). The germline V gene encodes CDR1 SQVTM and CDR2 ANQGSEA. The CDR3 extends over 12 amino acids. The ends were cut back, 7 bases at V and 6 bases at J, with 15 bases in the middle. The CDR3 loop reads CSAGGGLPEAFF. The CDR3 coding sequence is TGCAGCGCTGGGGGCGGGCTCCCTGAAGCTTTCTTT.

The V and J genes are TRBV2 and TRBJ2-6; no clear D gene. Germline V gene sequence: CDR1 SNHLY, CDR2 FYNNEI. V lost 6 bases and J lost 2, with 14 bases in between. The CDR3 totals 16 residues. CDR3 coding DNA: TGTGCCAGCAGGGGTACAACATGGGCTGGGGCCAACGTCCTGACTTTC. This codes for CASRGTTWAGANVLTF.

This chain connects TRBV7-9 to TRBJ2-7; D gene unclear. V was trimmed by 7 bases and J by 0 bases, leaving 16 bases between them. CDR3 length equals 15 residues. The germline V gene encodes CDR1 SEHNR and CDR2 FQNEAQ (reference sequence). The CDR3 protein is CASTTSGSPSYEQYF. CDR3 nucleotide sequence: TGTGCCAGCACCACATCGGGTTCCCCCTCCTACGAGCAGTACTTC. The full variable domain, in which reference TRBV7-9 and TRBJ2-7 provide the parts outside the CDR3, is DTGVSQNPRHKITKRGQNVTFRCDPISEHNRLYWYRQTLGQGPEFLTYFQNEAQLEKSRLLSDRFSAERPKGSFSTLEIQRTEQGDSAMYLCASTTSGSPSYEQYFGPGTRLTVT.

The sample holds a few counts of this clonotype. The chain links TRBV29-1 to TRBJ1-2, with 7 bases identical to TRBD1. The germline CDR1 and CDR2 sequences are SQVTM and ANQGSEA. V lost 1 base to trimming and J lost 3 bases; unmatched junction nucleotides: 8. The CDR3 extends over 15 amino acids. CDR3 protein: CSVEGGAGGDYGYTF. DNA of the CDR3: TGCAGCGTTGAAGGGGGAGCAGGGGGAGACTATGGCTACACCTTC. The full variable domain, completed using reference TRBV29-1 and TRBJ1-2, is SAVISQKPSRDICQRGTSLTIQCQVDSQVTMMFWYRQQPGQSLTLIATANQGSEATYESGFVIDKFPISRPNLTFSTLTVSNMSPEDSSIYLCSVEGGAGGDYGYTFGSGTRLTVV.

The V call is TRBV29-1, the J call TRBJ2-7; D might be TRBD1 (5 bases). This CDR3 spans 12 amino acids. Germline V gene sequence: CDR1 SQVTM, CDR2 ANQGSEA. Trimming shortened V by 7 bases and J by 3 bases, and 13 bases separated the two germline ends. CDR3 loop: CSGIEDNYEQYF. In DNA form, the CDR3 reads TGCAGCGGAATTGAGGACAACTACGAGCAGTACTTC.

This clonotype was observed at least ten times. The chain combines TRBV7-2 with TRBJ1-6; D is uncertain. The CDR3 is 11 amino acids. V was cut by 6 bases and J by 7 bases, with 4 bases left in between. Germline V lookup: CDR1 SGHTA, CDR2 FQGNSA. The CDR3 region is CASSLNSPLHF. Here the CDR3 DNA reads TGTGCCAGCAGTTTGAATTCACCCCTCCACTTT.

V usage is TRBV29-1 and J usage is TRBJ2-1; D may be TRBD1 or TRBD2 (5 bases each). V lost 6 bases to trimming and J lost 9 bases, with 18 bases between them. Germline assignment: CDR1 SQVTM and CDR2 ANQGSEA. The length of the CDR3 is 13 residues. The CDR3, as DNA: TGCAGCGTCACGGTTGGGGGACGGGGTGAGCAGTTCTTC. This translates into CSVTVGGRGEQFF.

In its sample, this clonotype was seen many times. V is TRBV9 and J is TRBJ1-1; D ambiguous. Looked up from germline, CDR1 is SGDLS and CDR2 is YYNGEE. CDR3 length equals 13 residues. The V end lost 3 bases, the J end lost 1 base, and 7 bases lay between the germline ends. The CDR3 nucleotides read TGTGCCAGCAGCGGCACACCGAACACTGAAGCTTTCTTT. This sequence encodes CASSGTPNTEAFF. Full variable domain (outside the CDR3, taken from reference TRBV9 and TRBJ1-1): DSGVTQTPKHLITATGQRVTLRCSPRSGDLSVYWYQQSLDQGLQFLIQYYNGEERAKGNILERFSAQQFPDLHSELNLSSLELGDSALYFCASSGTPNTEAFFGQGTRLTVV.

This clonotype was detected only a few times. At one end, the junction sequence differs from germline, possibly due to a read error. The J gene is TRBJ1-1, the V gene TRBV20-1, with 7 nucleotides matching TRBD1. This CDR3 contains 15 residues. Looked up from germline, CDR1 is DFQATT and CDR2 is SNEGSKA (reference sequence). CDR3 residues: CSAPRQGLLKTEAFF. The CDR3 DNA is TGCAGTGCGCCCCGACAGGGATTACTGAAGACTGAAGCTTTCTTT.